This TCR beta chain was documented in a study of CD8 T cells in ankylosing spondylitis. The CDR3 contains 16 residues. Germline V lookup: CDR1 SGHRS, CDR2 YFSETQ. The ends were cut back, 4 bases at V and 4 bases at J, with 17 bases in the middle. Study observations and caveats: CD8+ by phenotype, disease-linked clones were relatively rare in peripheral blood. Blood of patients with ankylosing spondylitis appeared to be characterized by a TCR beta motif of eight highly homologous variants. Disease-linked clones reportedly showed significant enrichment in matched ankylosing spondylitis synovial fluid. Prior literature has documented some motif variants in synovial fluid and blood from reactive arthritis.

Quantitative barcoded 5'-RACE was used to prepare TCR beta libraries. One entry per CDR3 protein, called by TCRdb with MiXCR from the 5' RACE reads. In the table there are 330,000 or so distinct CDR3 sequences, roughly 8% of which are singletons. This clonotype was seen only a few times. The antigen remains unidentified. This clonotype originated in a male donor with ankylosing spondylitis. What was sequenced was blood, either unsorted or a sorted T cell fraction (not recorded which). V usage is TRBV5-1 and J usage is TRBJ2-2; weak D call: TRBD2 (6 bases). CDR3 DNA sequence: TGCGCCAGCAGCACGACTCAGGGAGGAAGCACCGGGGAGCTGTTTTTT. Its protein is CASSTTQGGSTGELFF.